A single sample is the source of the 21 T cell receptor beta chains below, sequenced in a study of early T cells in non-severe SARS-CoV-2 infection. TCRdb used MiXCR to reprocess the 5' RACE reads, holding one entry per CDR3 protein. The table records some 88,000 distinct CDR3 sequences, roughly 17% of them present only once. Sequences were derived from whole blood, sampled at baseline. These receptors originate from an adult who was a healthcare worker with PCR-confirmed SARS-CoV-2 infection or an uninfected control (not recorded which).

The gene calls are TRBV11-2 and TRBJ2-1; D might be TRBD1 or TRBD2, each matching 5 bases. The germline V gene has CDR1 SGHAT and CDR2 FQNNGV. There are 14 residues in the CDR3. Trimming stripped 7 bases from V and 6 bases from J, with 16 bases between. Here the CDR3 DNA reads TGTGCCAGCACCCAGCAGCGGACACCCAATGAGCAGTTCTTC. Encoded protein: CASTQQRTPNEQFF.

There are a few counts of this clonotype. The chain couples TRBV20-1 to TRBJ2-7; tentatively, D is TRBD1 or TRBD2 (6 bases each). The CDR3 runs to 12 residues. CDR1 and CDR2 (germline): DFQATT, SNEGSKA (reference sequence). V was cut by 5 bases and J by 3 bases, with 11 bases left in between. The CDR3, as DNA: TGCAGTGCTCGGAGGGGGAGCTACGAGCAGTACTTC. This encodes CSARRGSYEQYF.

The chain is built from TRBV25-1 and TRBJ2-2; 8 nucleotides agree with TRBD2. The CDR3 extends over 16 amino acids. J lost 11 bases, V lost 8 bases, and 19 bases had no gene match. The germline V gene has CDR1 MGHDK and CDR2 SYGVNS. CDR3 nucleotide sequence: TGTGCCAGCTCACCGCCAACGGGGACTAGTGTAGGAGAGCTGTTTTTT. Translating it yields CASSPPTGTSVGELFF.

The chain carries TRBV7-9 and TRBJ2-5, with 7 bases identical to TRBD2. The length of the CDR3 is 16 residues. The V segment lost 5 bases and the J segment 4 bases; nucleotides outside the gene matches: 13. Germline CDR1 reads SEHNR; CDR2 reads FQNEAQ (reference sequence). CDR3 sequence (DNA): TGTGCCAGCAGCCCCCCTTCGGGTAGCGGGCTAGAGACCCAGTACTTC. This codes for CASSPPSGSGLETQYF.

This clonotype appeared a few times. The chain recombines TRBV28 with TRBJ2-6, with no clear D. V lost 11 bases to trimming and J lost 0 bases, with 5 bases between them. Germline V CDR1 and CDR2: MDHEN, SYDVKM. The CDR3 totals 12 residues. Written as DNA, the CDR3 is TGTGCCGGATCCTCTGGGGCCAACGTCCTGACTTTC. Translation gives CAGSSGANVLTF.

The table lists this clonotype with a few counts. This sequence joins TRBV29-1 and TRBJ1-3, with TRBD1 matching 9 bases. The CDR3 is 14 amino acids. J lost 0 bases, V lost 6 bases, and 3 bases had no gene match. CDR1 SQVTM and CDR2 ANQGSEA come from the germline V gene. The CDR3 DNA reads TGCAGCGTCACAGGGGGCGACTCTGGAAACACCATATATTTT. It yields the protein CSVTGGDSGNTIYF.

This clonotype was seen a few times. V and J are TRBV28 and TRBJ1-2; D may be TRBD1 (6 bases). V lost 5 bases to trimming and J lost 4 bases, with 17 bases between them. Per the germline V gene, CDR1 is MDHEN and CDR2 is SYDVKM. CDR3 length: 15 residues. The chain's CDR3 is CASSLRDKPGYGYTF. CDR3 DNA sequence: TGTGCCAGCAGTCTACGGGACAAACCGGGCTATGGCTACACCTTC.

This clonotype occurred a few times. CDR3 nucleotide sequence: TGCGCCAGCAGCTTGGCCGGGCCAGGAGCTAACTATGGCTACACCTTC. Encoded protein: CASSLAGPGANYGYTF. This sequence joins TRBV5-1 and TRBJ1-2; D not certain. Germline V CDR1 and CDR2: SGHRS, YFSETQ. The length of the CDR3 is 16 residues. V was trimmed by 0 bases and J by 0 bases, leaving 12 bases between them.

The CDR3 DNA is TGTGCCAGCAGCATAAGCGGGAGGGCCCCCGGGGAGCTGTTTTTT. Its translation: CASSISGRAPGELFF. V gene TRBV9 combines with J gene TRBJ2-2, with 10 bases matching TRBD2. This CDR3 is built from 15 residues. V shed 4 bases, J shed 6 bases, and the junction held 6 bases outside the gene matches. Germline values: CDR1 SGDLS, CDR2 YYNGEE.

This chain joins TRBV11-2 and TRBJ2-7; D is uncertain. The CDR3 consists of 13 residues. Germline V gene lookup returns CDR1 SGHAT and CDR2 FQNNGV. V lost 4 bases and J lost 2, with 9 bases in between. CDR3 DNA sequence: TGTGCCAGCAGCTCCGACGGGCCCTACGAGCAGTACTTC. Protein sequence: CASSSDGPYEQYF.

Only a few counts were recorded for this clonotype. The V and J genes are TRBV15 and TRBJ1-4; D call uncertain. V lost 2 bases and J lost 7, with 14 bases in between. The CDR3 runs 15 residues. Germline CDR1 and CDR2: LNHNV and YYDKDF (reference sequence). CDR3 in amino acids: CATSRNPEGGEKLFF. Written as DNA, the CDR3 is TGTGCCACCAGCAGAAACCCGGAGGGAGGTGAAAAACTGTTTTTT. Using reference TRBV15 and TRBJ1-4 for the parts outside the CDR3, the full variable domain is DAMVIQNPRYQVTQFGKPVTLSCSQTLNHNVMYWYQQKSSQAPKLLFHYYDKDFNNEADTPDNFQSRRPNTSFCFLDIRSPGLGDTAMYLCATSRNPEGGEKLFFGSGTQLSVL.

This rearrangement joins TRBV7-9 to TRBJ1-1; D unclear. Trimming shortened V by 5 bases and J by 8 bases, and 9 bases separated the two germline ends. In germline, CDR1 is SEHNR, CDR2 FQNEAQ (reference sequence). The CDR3 is made up of 11 amino acids. CDR3 residues: CASSPRQEAFF. Here the CDR3 DNA reads TGTGCCAGCAGCCCGAGGCAAGAAGCTTTCTTT.

This clonotype was seen more than once but under ten times. The chain joins TRBV12-3 or TRBV12-4 to TRBJ1-2, with D possibly TRBD1 on 5 matching bases. The CDR3 contains 14 residues. The V end was cut by 5 bases, the J end by 0 bases, with 10 bases between. The CDR3 region has the DNA TGTGCCAGCAGTAGTCAGGGAACTAACTATGGCTACACCTTC. Translation: CASSSQGTNYGYTF.

This clonotype was seen a handful of times. This chain links TRBV20-1 with TRBJ2-3; perhaps TRBD2 as D (5 bases). The CDR3 consists of 13 residues. Per germline, CDR1 DFQATT and CDR2 SNEGSKA (reference sequence). V lost 6 bases and J lost 6, with 16 bases in between. The CDR3 protein is CSAELRRGDTQYF. In DNA, the CDR3 is TGCAGTGCAGAATTACGCCGCGGGGATACGCAGTATTTT.

This chain connects TRBV20-1 to TRBJ2-7, with TRBD2 matching over 13 bases. This CDR3 spans 13 amino acids. V shed 6 bases, J shed 10 bases, and the junction held 9 bases outside the gene matches. Germline CDR1 is DFQATT and CDR2 is SNEGSKA (reference sequence). The CDR3 DNA reads as TGCAGTGCCATAGGACTAGCGGGAGTCGAACAGTACTTC. Translation: CSAIGLAGVEQYF.

This clonotype was detected only a few times. J is TRBJ2-2 and V is TRBV14; no clear D. Looked up from germline, CDR1 is SGHDN and CDR2 is FVKESK. With 0 bases removed from V and 4 bases from J, the gap between germline ends came to 6 bases. The CDR3 spans 14 residues. Here the CDR3 DNA reads TGTGCCAGCAGCCAAGATCATCCCACCGGGGAGCTGTTTTTT. Encoded protein: CASSQDHPTGELFF. The full variable domain, rest sourced from reference TRBV14 and TRBJ2-2, is EAGVTQFPSHSVIEKGQTVTLRCDPISGHDNLYWYRRVMGKEIKFLLHFVKESKQDESGMPNNRFLAERTGGTYSTLKVQPAELEDSGVYFCASSQDHPTGELFFGEGSRLTVL.

This clonotype has only a few counts. The rearrangement links TRBV18 to TRBJ1-6, with no clear D. The germline V gene has CDR1 KGHSH and CDR2 LQKENI. The CDR3 runs to 13 residues. V lost 4 bases and J lost 11, with 12 bases in between. The CDR3 reads CASSLEDQAPLHF. The CDR3 DNA reads as TGTGCCAGCTCACTGGAGGACCAGGCACCCCTCCACTTT.

This chain joins TRBV28 and TRBJ2-1; D gene ambiguous. The V and J ends lost 3 bases and 0 bases respectively, with 9 bases between them. Per the germline V gene, CDR1 is MDHEN and CDR2 is SYDVKM. The CDR3 runs 15 residues. CDR3 sequence (DNA): TGTGCCAGCAGTTTTAGTGAGAGCTCCTACAATGAGCAGTTCTTC. Amino acids: CASSFSESSYNEQFF.

Many counts were recorded for this clonotype. The rearrangement joins TRBV28 to TRBJ2-6, with D unresolved. The V gene lost 7 bases and the J gene lost 4 bases, with 14 bases spanning the gap. Germline assignment: CDR1 MDHEN and CDR2 SYDVKM. The CDR3 has 15 amino acids. The CDR3 bases are TGTGCCAGCACCCCCACGGGCACGGGGGCCAACGTCCTGACTTTC. It codes for CASTPTGTGANVLTF. Based on the CDR3 plus reference TRBV28 and TRBJ2-6, the full variable domain is DVKVTQSSRYLVKRTGEKVFLECVQDMDHENMFWYRQDPGLGLRLIYFSYDVKMKEKGDIPEGYSVSREKKERFSLILESASTNQTSMYLCASTPTGTGANVLTFGAGSRLTVL.

This clonotype was seen only a few times. The V call is TRBV28, the J call TRBJ1-2; perhaps TRBD1 as D (5 bases). The germline V and J ends were trimmed by 2 bases and 7 bases, with 11 bases remaining between them. The CDR3 is made up of 13 amino acids. CDR1 and CDR2 from the germline V gene are MDHEN and SYDVKM. The CDR3 DNA follows: TGTGCCAGCAGTTTAGGCAGGGCCAGTGGCTACACCTTC. It encodes CASSLGRASGYTF.

The CDR3 region has the DNA TGTGCCAGCAGCCAAGATAGACAGTCCCGGTTCTTC. It codes for CASSQDRQSRFF. This chain connects TRBV4-2 to TRBJ2-1; D perhaps matches TRBD1 (5 bases). The V end was cut by 0 bases, the J end by 15 bases, with 12 bases between. The germline CDR1 and CDR2 sequences are LGHNA and YNFKEQ. This CDR3 spans 12 amino acids.